These 4 T cell receptor beta chains were all obtained from the same sample, sequenced in a study of response to subunit inactivated influenza vaccine. TCRdb re-called the RT-PCR reads through MiXCR, storing one row per CDR3 protein. The profile shows 630,000 or so distinct CDR3 sequences, around a sixth of them singletons. This specimen was PBMCs from blood, taken 11 to 12 days after vaccination. Every receptor here comes from a man aged 50 to 59 who received an inactivated influenza vaccine.

This sequence joins TRBV10-3 and TRBJ1-5; D ambiguous. In germline, CDR1 is ENHRY, CDR2 SYGVKD. V was pared by 3 bases and J by 1 base, with 4 bases between. CDR3 length: 13 amino acids. DNA for the CDR3: TGTGCCATCAGTGATGGCAGCAATCAGCCCCAGCATTTT. Translated, it gives CAISDGSNQPQHF.

This clonotype was detected only a few times. This chain uses TRBV10-3 with TRBJ1-2; D is ambiguous. Trimming cost V 0 bases and J 12 bases, with 14 bases left between them. This CDR3 comprises 13 residues. Germline V lookup: CDR1 ENHRY, CDR2 SYGVKD. This CDR3 is CAISESNSLGNTF. In DNA, the CDR3 is TGTGCCATCAGTGAGTCAAACAGCTTGGGAAACACCTTC.

This clonotype was observed a handful of times. The chain links TRBV10-3 to TRBJ2-7, with D possibly matching TRBD2 (5 bases). The germline V gene encodes CDR1 ENHRY and CDR2 SYGVKD. The germline V and J ends were trimmed by 3 bases and 2 bases, with 8 bases remaining between them. The CDR3 length is 13 residues. CDR3 amino acids: CAISDEEAYEQYF. The CDR3 region has the DNA TGTGCCATCAGTGACGAGGAGGCCTACGAGCAGTACTTC.

V and J are TRBV28 and TRBJ1-4; 7 bases fit TRBD1. The length of the CDR3 is 14 residues. The germline gives CDR1 MDHEN, CDR2 SYDVKM. J was trimmed by 8 bases and V by 7 bases; bases with no gene match: 10. CDR3 sequence reads: CASTTRSGGEKLFF. As DNA, the CDR3 is TGTGCCAGCACCACAAGGTCAGGGGGGGAAAAACTGTTTTTT.